A single sample gave rise to the 2 T cell receptor beta chains below, sequenced in a study of T cells in Graves' hyperthyroidism and ophthalmopathy. Amplified TCR beta CDR3 regions derived from RNA transcripts. HTBI primers were the set used in a first-round RT-PCR of the TCR CDR3. TCRdb itself ran the multiplex PCR reads through MiXCR, one entry per CDR3 protein. Of around 55,000 distinct CDR3 sequences in the sample, less than 50% were seen once. The sequencing input was blood. These receptors were taken from a woman aged 45-59 years with Graves' ophthalmopathy.

A word on this clonotype: Being one base from a much bigger clone, this may be a read error. V and J are TRBV5-1 and TRBJ1-1; 8 bases agree with TRBD1. V was pared by 3 bases and J by 3 bases, with 4 bases of the junction left unmatched. CDR1 and CDR2 from the germline V gene are SGHRS and YFSETQ. There are 14 residues in the CDR3. The CDR3 sequence: CASSSTGADTEAFF. The CDR3, as DNA: TGCGCCAGCAGCTCGACAGGGGCCGACACTGAAGCTTTCTTT.

Many counts were recorded for this clonotype. This chain links TRBV14 with TRBJ2-1; D not resolved. The CDR3 sequence is 13 residues long. Trimming took 2 bases from V and 4 from J, leaving 6 bases between them. Germline CDR1 is SGHDN and CDR2 is FVKESK. The CDR3 reads CASSQLGYNEQFF. The CDR3 coding sequence is TGTGCCAGCAGCCAACTGGGGTACAATGAGCAGTTCTTC.